Presented here are 8 T cell receptor beta chains from one specimen sequenced in a study of neoadjuvant anti-PD-1 for oral cavity cancer. This table comes from immunoSEQ multiplex PCR, and its TCRdb copy is limited to in-frame clones, with some not included. The repertoire holds 72,000 or so clones, approximately 82% seen once, with approximately 3.6% in the top ten. The sequenced sample was PBMCs, obtained before nivolumab (anti-PD-1) treatment. The source of these receptors is a person aged 35-79 years with oral cavity squamous cell carcinoma.

This clone was observed a few times. The chain combines TRBV6-6 with TRBJ2-7; D is perhaps TRBD2 (6 bases). V was pared by 5 bases and J by 5 bases, with 10 bases between. Germline V gene sequence: CDR1 MNHNY, CDR2 SVGAGI (reference sequence). The CDR3 extends over 12 amino acids. CDR3 residues: CASSPWTNEQYF. For the CDR3, the DNA is TGTGCCAGCAGTCCATGGACTAACGAGCAGTACTTC.

The J gene is TRBJ2-1, the V gene TRBV10-3, with D possibly matching TRBD1 (5 bases). The germline V gene encodes CDR1 ENHRY and CDR2 SYGVKD. The CDR3 runs to 14 residues. Trimming left V 2 bases short and J 6 bases short, with 11 bases between. CDR3 sequence: CAISEGARVNEQFF. The CDR3 nucleotides are TGTGCCATCAGTGAGGGGGCGCGAGTCAATGAGCAGTTCTTC.

The CDR3 is CASSLPGRRKTQYF. The CDR3 coding sequence is TGTGCCAGCAGCCTGCCGGGGCGTAGGAAGACCCAGTACTTC. The rearrangement uses TRBV11-2 and TRBJ2-5; D assignment may be TRBD1 or TRBD2 (5 bases each). The CDR3 runs to 14 residues. Trimming stripped 5 bases from V and 6 bases from J, with 16 bases between. Looked up from germline, CDR1 is SGHAT and CDR2 is FQNNGV.

J is TRBJ2-5 and V is TRBV6-4, with TRBD2 matching 11 bases. The CDR3 extends over 17 amino acids. Looked up from germline, CDR1 is MRHNA and CDR2 is SNTAGT. V lost 0 bases to trimming and J lost 6 bases; unmatched junction nucleotides: 9. The CDR3: CASSDSLLAGGGKTQYF. CDR3 sequence (DNA): TGTGCCAGCAGTGACTCACTCCTAGCGGGGGGAGGGAAGACCCAGTACTTC.

This chain links TRBV2 with TRBJ1-5; D perhaps matches TRBD1 (6 bases). From germline, CDR1 is SNHLY and CDR2 FYNNEI. The CDR3 covers 18 residues. V was trimmed by 5 bases and J by 0 bases, leaving 20 bases between them. The CDR3 region is CASSTSGHGGTSNQPQHF. The CDR3 coding sequence is TGTGCCAGCAGTACCTCGGGACACGGCGGGACTAGCAATCAGCCCCAGCATTTT.

This chain joins TRBV29-1 and TRBJ2-1; 11 bases line up with TRBD1. The CDR3 spans 14 residues. The germline gives CDR1 SQVTM, CDR2 ANQGSEA. Trimming took 3 bases from V and 7 from J; bases not matched to a gene: 5. CDR3 sequence reads: CSVDARDRGNEQFF. In DNA form, the CDR3 reads TGCAGCGTTGACGCCCGGGACAGGGGGAATGAGCAGTTCTTC.

This sequence joins TRBV5-1 and TRBJ2-1, with 8 bases fitting TRBD2. The germline gives CDR1 SGHRS, CDR2 YFSETQ. The CDR3 length is 15 residues. Trimming cost V 6 bases and J 0 bases; bases outside gene matches: 5. The CDR3 loop reads CASNLAGSSYNEQFF. The CDR3 DNA follows: TGCGCCAGCAATCTAGCGGGTAGCTCCTACAATGAGCAGTTCTTC.

This chain links TRBV5-6 with TRBJ2-7; maybe TRBD1 (5 bases). CDR1 is SGHDT and CDR2 is YYEEEE in the germline V gene. Deletions cut 4 bases from V and 2 bases from J, with 13 bases between. CDR3 length: 14 residues. The CDR3 region has the DNA TGTGCCAGCAGCGTTGCAGGGAACCCCTACGAGCAGTACTTC. Protein product: CASSVAGNPYEQYF.